This entry concerns a single T cell receptor beta chain. The sample comes from a study of blood T cell repertoires in COVID-19. Study-level background: There were acute and convalescent COVID-19 samples, and they came from the United States, Italy and Spain. T cells, B-cell-depleted T cells, or PBMCs provided the cDNA or gDNA that served as material.

The V and J ends lost 2 bases and 6 bases respectively, with 4 bases between them. The germline V gene encodes CDR1 MGHDK and CDR2 SYGVNS. CDR3 length: 11 residues. Original methodology: Reference gene primers were amplified, and this amplification served to estimate nucleated cell counts. Produced via immunoSEQ multiplex PCR; TCRdb's table is partial and in-frame only. V and J calls and clone size are copied from that table; D and trimming were computed from the DNA. The table records about 180,000 clones, approximately 80% of them present only once. The source is a woman between 40 and 50 years old with COVID-19, enrolled during active disease. Sample: peripheral blood. This chain uses TRBV25-1 with TRBJ1-2, with D unresolved. CDR3 nucleotide sequence: TGTGCCAGCAGTGAAGTTAATGGCTACACCTTC. Encoded protein: CASSEVNGYTF.